This T cell receptor (beta chain) stems from a study of cytomegalovirus exposure and HLA in healthy donors. PCR used 60 Vbeta primers and 13 Jbeta primers. Only in-frame clones appear in the TCRdb table, and some are missing; sequencing was by immunoSEQ multiplex PCR. Found here are some 180,000 clones, 77% of them singletons; the top ten hold over 1.1%. On this clone: The target antigen is unknown.

Findings of the study overall: Indistinguishable V segments such as TRBV6-2 and TRBV6-3 were excluded. The classifier, whose performance was assessed in both the original and validation cohorts, reportedly diagnosed cytomegalovirus status with high specificity and sensitivity. Among TCR beta chains, those listed as cytomegalovirus-associated numbered more than 150. Some highly shared sequence variants likely arose as a pipeline artifact.

This CDR3 is built from 16 residues. Germline V gene lookup returns CDR1 SGHVS and CDR2 FQNEAQ. Trimming took 3 bases from V and 4 from J; bases not matched to a gene: 7. This sequence joins TRBV7-8 and TRBJ2-7; 12 bases fit TRBD2. Sequencing was performed on PBMCs. This TCR came from a man between 18 and 29 years old in good health and CMV-seronegative. The CDR3 DNA reads as TGTGCCAGCAGCTTGTCCGGGACTAGCGGGCTTTACGAGCAGTACTTC. Translation: CASSLSGTSGLYEQYF.